The entry below gives a single TCR beta chain sequence along with its context. Original methodology: Counts of nucleated cells, estimated from reference gene primer amplification, were obtained. TCRdb keeps only in-frame clones here, not all; method: immunoSEQ multiplex PCR. Clone size and the V and J calls come from that table; the DNA yielded D and trimming. The sample carries approximately 150,000 clones, around 83% recorded once. This sample was taken from a study of blood T cell repertoires in COVID-19. For the study at large: The United States, Italy and Spain provided the acute and convalescent COVID-19 samples. Sample material is recorded as cDNA or gDNA derived from T cells, B-cell-depleted T cells, or PBMCs.

The TCR originated in a woman in her 70s who had recovered from COVID-19. The sequenced sample was peripheral blood.

CDR3 residues: CASSLIQGAGGYTF. In nucleotides, the CDR3 is TGTGCCAGCAGCTTAATACAGGGGGCTGGGGGCTACACCTTC. The rearrangement joins TRBV11-2 to TRBJ1-2; TRBD1 matches at 9 bases. The junction had 6 bases not matched to a gene; V was cut back by 2 bases and J by 8 bases. The CDR3 sequence is 14 residues long. Per germline, CDR1 SGHAT and CDR2 FQNNGV.